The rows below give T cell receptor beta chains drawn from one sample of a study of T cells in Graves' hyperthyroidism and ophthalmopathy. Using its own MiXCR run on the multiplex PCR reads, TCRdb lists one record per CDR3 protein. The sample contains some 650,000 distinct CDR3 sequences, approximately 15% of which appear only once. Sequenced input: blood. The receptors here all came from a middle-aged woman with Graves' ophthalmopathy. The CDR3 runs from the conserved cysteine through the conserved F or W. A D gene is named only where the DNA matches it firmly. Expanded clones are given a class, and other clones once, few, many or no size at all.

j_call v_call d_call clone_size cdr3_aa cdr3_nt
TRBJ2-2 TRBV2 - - CASSKGRDFTGELFF TGTGCCAGCAGTAAAGGCAGGGACTTCACCGGGGAGCTGTTTTTT
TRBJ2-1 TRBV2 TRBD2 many CASSEGSSGYNEQFF TGTGCCAGCAGTGAAGGTTCTAGCGGTTACAATGAGCAGTTCTTC
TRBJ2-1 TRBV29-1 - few CSVDAGGRTQQFF TGCAGCGTTGATGCCGGGGGACGGACCCAGCAGTTCTTC
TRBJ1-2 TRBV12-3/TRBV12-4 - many CASTEVGGVGYGYTF TGTGCCAGCACCGAAGTAGGGGGGGTAGGGTATGGCTACACCTTC
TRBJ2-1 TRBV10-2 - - CASSVGGAVLFF TGCGCCAGCAGTGTGGGTGGGGCAGTTCTGTTCTTC
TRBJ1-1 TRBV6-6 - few CASSYERGLGEHTEAFF TGTGCCAGCAGTTACGAGCGGGGCCTTGGGGAGCACACTGAAGCTTTCTTT
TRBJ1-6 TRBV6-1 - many CASSERRSPISPLHF TGTGCCAGCAGTGAACGGCGGTCCCCTATTTCACCCCTCCACTTT
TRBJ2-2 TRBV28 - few CASGLWSTGELFF TGTGCCAGCGGTTTATGGAGTACCGGGGAGCTGTTTTTT
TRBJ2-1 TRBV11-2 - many CASSFGLGRTYNEQFF TGTGCCAGCAGCTTCGGGTTAGGACGGACCTACAATGAGCAGTTCTTC
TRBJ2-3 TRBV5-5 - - CASREGGGSPDTQYF TGTGCCAGCAGAGAGGGGGGAGGGAGCCCAGATACGCAGTATTTT
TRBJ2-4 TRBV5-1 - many CASRAGGQNIQYF TGCGCCAGCAGGGCCGGAGGCCAAAACATTCAGTACTTC
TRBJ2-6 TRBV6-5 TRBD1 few CASSSQGALAVLTF TGTGCCAGCAGTTCACAGGGGGCGCTGGCCGTCCTGACTTTC
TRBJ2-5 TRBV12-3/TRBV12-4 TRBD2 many CASSSSGGGETQYF TGTGCCAGCAGTTCTAGCGGGGGGGGGGAGACCCAGTACTTC
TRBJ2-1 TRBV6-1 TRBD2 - CASSGRLAVYNEQFF TGTGCCAGCAGTGGCCGACTAGCGGTTTACAATGAGCAGTTCTTC
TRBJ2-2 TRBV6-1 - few CASSPNPGGELFF TGTGCCAGCAGCCCCAACCCAGGCGGGGAGCTGTTTTTT